This passage covers 17 T cell receptor beta chains from one sample sequenced in a study of blood T cell repertoires in COVID-19. Assay: immunoSEQ multiplex PCR; the TCRdb copy retains only in-frame clones and omits some. The profile covers roughly 120,000 clones, with approximately 82% appearing a single time and 7.5% taken by the ten largest. What was sequenced was peripheral blood. The origin of the receptors is a man aged 65-85 years with active or convalescent COVID-19.

The V call is TRBV6-1, the J call TRBJ2-5, with D perhaps TRBD1 (6 bases). Germline V gene lookup returns CDR1 MNHNS and CDR2 SASEGT. V lost 3 bases, J lost 5 bases, and 16 bases lay in between. This CDR3 region has 15 residues. The CDR3 loop is CASSDGQSLSETQYF. DNA for the CDR3: TGTGCCAGCAGTGATGGACAGTCCTTGTCGGAGACCCAGTACTTC.

This clone was seen only a few times. This chain uses TRBV6-6 with TRBJ1-3; a possible D gene is TRBD1 (6 bases). CDR3 length equals 14 residues. Trimming left V 6 bases short and J 2 bases short, with 11 bases between. Germline assignment: CDR1 MNHNY and CDR2 SVGAGI (reference sequence). CDR3 protein: CASRSGQTGNTIYF. In DNA, the CDR3 is TGTGCCAGCAGATCCGGACAGACTGGAAACACCATATATTTT.

The J gene is TRBJ2-2, the V gene TRBV6-5; a possible D gene is TRBD2 (6 bases). Trimming shortened V by 7 bases and J by 8 bases, and 8 bases separated the two germline ends. This CDR3 has 11 residues. Germline values: CDR1 MNHEY, CDR2 SVGAGI. The CDR3 region has the DNA TGTGCCAGCACCGCGGGGGGGGAGCTGTTTTTT. It is translated as CASTAGGELFF.

The chain recombines TRBV24-1 with TRBJ2-3; the match to TRBD2 covers 10 bases. This CDR3 spans 17 amino acids. In germline, CDR1 is KGHDR, CDR2 SFDVKD. After removal of 3 bases from V and 6 bases from J, the junction contained 11 bases not matched to a gene. CDR3 nucleotides: TGTGCCACCAGTGATGTCGGATTAGCGGGAGGCGGGGATACGCAGTATTTT. Translation: CATSDVGLAGGGDTQYF.

This chain joins TRBV19 and TRBJ1-2, with 7 bases that match TRBD1. The V gene end was trimmed by 3 bases and the J gene end by 3 bases; junction bases not matched to a gene: 1. There are 13 residues in the CDR3. Germline values: CDR1 LNHDA, CDR2 SQIVND (reference sequence). The CDR3 DNA follows: TGTGCCAGTAGTATTGGGACAGACTATGGCTACACCTTC. Translated: CASSIGTDYGYTF.

The gene calls are TRBV5-5 and TRBJ2-1; tentatively, D is TRBD1 (6 bases). This CDR3 comprises 13 residues. CDR1 SGHKS and CDR2 YYEKEE come from the germline V gene (reference sequence). Trimming took off 4 bases at V and 7 bases at J, with 12 bases between the two ends. The CDR3 coding sequence is TGTGCCAGCAGCCCCAGAACAGGGAATGAGCAGTTCTTC. It is translated as CASSPRTGNEQFF.

V usage is TRBV5-4 and J usage is TRBJ2-2; maybe TRBD1 (5 bases). Germline V gene lookup returns CDR1 SGHNT and CDR2 YYREEE (reference sequence). The CDR3 covers 15 residues. V was trimmed by 2 bases and J by 4 bases, leaving 12 bases between them. CDR3 nucleotides: TGTGCCAGCAGCTTCCAGGGATATGCCACCGGGGAGCTGTTTTTT. Its translation: CASSFQGYATGELFF. The full variable domain, completed using reference TRBV5-4 and TRBJ2-2, is ETGVTQSPTHLIKTRGQQVTLRCSSQSGHNTVSWYQQALGQGPQFIFQYYREEENGRGNFPPRFSGLQFPNYSSELNVNALELDDSALYLCASSFQGYATGELFFGEGSRLTVL.

This clone was recorded only once. This rearrangement joins TRBV21-1 to TRBJ1-5; the D call in the table, TRBD1, was not verified against the DNA. TRBV21-1 is described as a pseudogene. This CDR3 spans 16 amino acids. CDR3 region: CASSFPGQGNNQPQHF. The DNA for the CDR3 is TGTGCCAGCAGCTTCCCGGGACAGGGAAACAATCAGCCCCAGCATTTT.

V and J are TRBV5-1 and TRBJ1-6, with D possibly being TRBD1 (6 bases). Germline V lookup: CDR1 SGHRS, CDR2 YFSETQ. Between the trimmed V and J ends, which lost 2 bases and 11 bases, there was a span of 14 bases. This CDR3 is 14 amino acids long. CDR3 coding DNA: TGCGCCAGCAGCTTTGGTCCAGAGGGGGCACCCCTCCACTTT. Amino acid sequence: CASSFGPEGAPLHF.

The chain is built from TRBV12-3 or TRBV12-4 and TRBJ2-7; D is perhaps TRBD1 (6 bases). The CDR3 has 13 amino acids. The germline V and J ends were trimmed by 3 bases and 3 bases, with 9 bases remaining between them. This chain's CDR3 is CASSLDRHYEQYF. The CDR3 DNA reads TGTGCCAGCAGTTTGGACAGACACTACGAGCAGTACTTC.

V gene TRBV7-8 combines with J gene TRBJ2-3, with 7 bases aligning to TRBD2. The junction had 5 bases not matched to a gene; V was cut back by 3 bases and J by 2 bases. The CDR3 consists of 15 residues. Per the germline V gene, CDR1 is SGHVS and CDR2 is FQNEAQ. CDR3 bases: TGTGCCAGCAGCTTTGTGGGAGGGGACACAGATACGCAGTATTTT. This gives the protein CASSFVGGDTDTQYF.

The chain links TRBV28 to TRBJ1-2; a possible D gene is TRBD1 (5 bases). Germline V gives CDR1 MDHEN, CDR2 SYDVKM. This CDR3 region has 13 residues. The V gene lost 3 bases and the J gene lost 6 bases, with 11 bases spanning the gap. The DNA of the CDR3 is TGTGCCAGCAGTTTTGGGGGGAGACATGGCTACACCTTC. This gives the protein CASSFGGRHGYTF.

For the CDR3, the DNA is TGCGCCAGCACTCCCAACTCGCAACGCGGGAGTTACATTCAGTACTTC. Its translation is CASTPNSQRGSYIQYF. The J gene is TRBJ2-4, the V gene TRBV5-1; the match to TRBD2 covers 7 bases. CDR1 SGHRS and CDR2 YFSETQ come from the germline V gene. V trimming: 6 bases; J trimming: 8 bases; junction bases outside the gene matches: 17. The CDR3 is made up of 16 amino acids.

This chain links TRBV7-8 with TRBJ2-5; 7 nucleotides agree with TRBD2. J gave up 5 bases and V 5 bases, and 17 bases lay outside the gene matches. Germline assignment: CDR1 SGHVS and CDR2 FQNEAQ. The CDR3 is 17 amino acids. CDR3 sequence reads: CASSLIAGVSLGETQYF. The CDR3 region has the DNA TGTGCCAGCAGCCTAATAGCGGGTGTATCCTTGGGGGAGACCCAGTACTTC.

V usage is TRBV7-2 and J usage is TRBJ1-2; TRBD1 aligns across 9 bases. V shed 5 bases and J 4 bases; nucleotides not matched to a gene: 8. There are 15 residues in the CDR3. Germline V gives CDR1 SGHTA, CDR2 FQGNSA. CDR3 sequence: CASSQTGGLIYGYTF. For the CDR3, the DNA is TGTGCCAGCAGCCAGACAGGGGGTCTTATCTATGGCTACACCTTC.

This clone has more than one count but fewer than ten. J is TRBJ1-1 and V is TRBV19; D perhaps matches TRBD1 (5 bases). The CDR3 has 13 amino acids. The V gene lost 1 base and the J gene lost 6 bases, with 9 bases spanning the gap. The germline V gene encodes CDR1 LNHDA and CDR2 SQIVND (reference sequence). The CDR3 protein is CASSIVRAPEAFF. CDR3 in DNA: TGTGCCAGTAGTATAGTCAGGGCCCCTGAAGCTTTCTTT.

CDR3 sequence reads: CSASRTGLSYNEQFF. The CDR3 DNA sequence: TGCAGTGCTAGTAGGACAGGGCTTTCCTACAATGAGCAGTTCTTC. The chain employs TRBV20-1 and TRBJ2-1, with 8 bases lining up with TRBD1. This CDR3 region has 15 residues. CDR1 DFQATT and CDR2 SNEGSKA come from the germline V gene (reference sequence). V dropped 3 bases and J dropped 1; count of bases not matched to a gene: 5.